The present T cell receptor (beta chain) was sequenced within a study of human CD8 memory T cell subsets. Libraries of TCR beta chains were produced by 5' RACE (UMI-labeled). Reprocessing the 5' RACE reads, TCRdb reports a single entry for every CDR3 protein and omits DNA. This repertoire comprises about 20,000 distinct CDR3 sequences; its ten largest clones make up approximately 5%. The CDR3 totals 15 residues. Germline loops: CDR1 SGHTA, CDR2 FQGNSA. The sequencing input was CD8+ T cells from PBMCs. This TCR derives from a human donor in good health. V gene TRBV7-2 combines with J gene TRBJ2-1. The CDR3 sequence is CASSLDGRSYNEQFF. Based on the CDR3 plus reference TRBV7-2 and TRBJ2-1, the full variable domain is GAGVSQSPSNKVTEKGKDVELRCDPISGHTALYWYRQSLGQGLEFLIYFQGNSAPDKSGLPSDRFSAERTGGSVSTLTIQRTQQEDSAVYLCASSLDGRSYNEQFFGPGTRLTVL.